Below are 22 T cell receptor beta chains sequenced from a single sample in a study of patients and donors after allogeneic stem cell transplantation. TCRdb reprocessed the RT-PCR reads via MiXCR and lists one record per CDR3 protein. In the table there are about a million distinct CDR3 sequences, roughly 17% of which are singletons. The sample consisted of blood, either unsorted or a sorted T cell fraction (not recorded which). The origin of the receptors is a human donor who was either an allogeneic HSCT recipient or a stem cell or donor lymphocyte infusion donor (not recorded which). It is not recorded whose cells these are; they may come from a transplant donor.

The rearrangement joins TRBV30 to TRBJ2-1; 8 bases are a match to TRBD2. The CDR3 length is 13 residues. CDR1 and CDR2 from the germline V gene are GTSNPN and SVGIG (reference sequence). With 7 bases clipped from V and 7 bases from J, the junction kept 9 bases outside the gene matches. Written as DNA, the CDR3 is TGTGCCTTGTCCGGCGGGGGGCCTAATGAGCAGTTCTTC. Encoded protein: CALSGGGPNEQFF.

This clonotype was found many times. The chain recombines TRBV7-9 with TRBJ2-3; a possible D gene is TRBD2 (7 bases). Germline V gene data show CDR1 as SEHNR and CDR2 as FQNEAQ (reference sequence). V lost 4 bases to trimming and J lost 7 bases, with 15 bases between them. CDR3 length equals 14 residues. The CDR3 region has the DNA TGTGCCAGCAGCTCCGGACGGGGGGCGAATACGCAGTATTTT. Its protein product is CASSSGRGANTQYF.

This clonotype occurred many times. The chain links TRBV12-3 or TRBV12-4 to TRBJ1-5, with a tentative D call TRBD1 (6 bases). The CDR3 is 13 amino acids. Trimming took 6 bases from V and 3 from J, leaving 9 bases between them. The CDR3 region has the DNA TGTGCCAGCAGACGGACAGACAATCAGCCCCAGCATTTT. Protein: CASRRTDNQPQHF.

This sequence joins TRBV4-1 and TRBJ1-1; no firm D call. Looked up from germline, CDR1 is MGHRA and CDR2 is YSYEKL. Trimming cost V 0 bases and J 11 bases, with 25 bases left between them. This CDR3 is built from 17 residues. The CDR3 is CASSQDGWQNQVIGAFF. For the CDR3, the DNA is TGCGCCAGCAGCCAAGACGGCTGGCAGAACCAGGTTATCGGGGCTTTCTTT.

The V call is TRBV2, the J call TRBJ2-7; D remains ambiguous. CDR3 length equals 12 residues. Trimming took 6 bases from V and 7 from J, leaving 13 bases between them. Germline-derived CDR1 and CDR2 are SNHLY and FYNNEI. The CDR3 here is CASSSDLAEQYF. The CDR3 region has the DNA TGTGCCAGCAGCTCGGACCTCGCGGAGCAGTACTTC.

The chain couples TRBV13 to TRBJ2-7; D possibly corresponds to TRBD1 (5 bases). V shed 4 bases and J shed 5 bases, with 18 bases lying between them. Germline V gene lookup returns CDR1 PRHDT and CDR2 FYEKMQ (reference sequence). The CDR3 runs 15 residues. The CDR3 nucleotides are TGTGCCAGCAGCTCCCTGGCAGGGTCGAAAGACGAGCAGTACTTC. As protein: CASSSLAGSKDEQYF. Combining the CDR3 with reference TRBV13 and TRBJ2-7 gives the whole variable domain AAGVIQSPRHLIKEKRETATLKCYPIPRHDTVYWYQQGPGQDPQFLISFYEKMQSDKGSIPDRFSAQQFSDYHSELNMSSLELGDSALYFCASSSLAGSKDEQYFGPGTRLTVT.

This clonotype was counted a few times. The chain carries TRBV2 and TRBJ2-7; D might be TRBD2 (5 bases). Trimming removed 7 bases at V and 0 bases at J, with 10 bases between. In germline, CDR1 is SNHLY, CDR2 FYNNEI. This CDR3 contains 13 residues. The DNA of the CDR3 is TGTGCCAGCAATCCGGGGAACTCCTACGAGCAGTACTTC. This sequence encodes CASNPGNSYEQYF.

This clonotype was seen repeatedly, ten times or more. This chain connects TRBV12-3 or TRBV12-4 to TRBJ2-2; a weak D match, TRBD2 (5 bases). The V end lost 6 bases, the J end lost 6 bases, and 11 bases lay between the germline ends. The CDR3 length is 13 residues. CDR3 loop: CASSQDWPGELFF. The DNA of the CDR3 is TGTGCCAGCAGCCAGGACTGGCCCGGGGAGCTGTTTTTT.

This clonotype was seen a few times. This chain uses TRBV6-6 with TRBJ2-2; D gene ambiguous. This CDR3 comprises 13 residues. Trimming stripped 7 bases from V and 4 bases from J, with 10 bases between. Germline CDR1 and CDR2: MNHNY and SVGAGI (reference sequence). In DNA form, the CDR3 reads TGTGCCAGCACCCCCAGCCCCACCGGGGAGCTGTTTTTT. Its protein is CASTPSPTGELFF.

This clonotype was counted between two and nine times. This chain uses TRBV4-3 with TRBJ1-6; possibly TRBD1 for D (5 bases). The CDR3 is 17 residues long. V gave up 0 bases and J gave up 5 bases, with 14 bases separating them. Per germline, CDR1 LGHNA and CDR2 YSLEER. CDR3 coding DNA: TGCGCCAGCAGCCAAGATGGAGCAGGGACCCATAATTCACCCCTCCACTTT. This translates into CASSQDGAGTHNSPLHF.

This clonotype was recorded at least ten times. The chain recombines TRBV7-6 with TRBJ1-3; 8 nucleotides line up with TRBD1. V lost 5 bases, J lost 4 bases, and 7 bases stayed unmatched. The CDR3 runs to 15 residues. CDR1 and CDR2 (germline): SGHVS, FNYEAQ. The CDR3 sequence: CASSPGTGHGNTIYF. As DNA, the CDR3 is TGTGCCAGCAGCCCCGGGACAGGACACGGAAACACCATATATTTT.

CDR3 protein: CASSYFYQLEAFF. The CDR3 region has the DNA TGTGCCAGCAGTTACTTCTACCAACTTGAAGCTTTCTTT. J is TRBJ1-1 and V is TRBV6-6; D not resolved. The CDR3 loop spans 13 amino acids. Germline V lookup: CDR1 MNHNY, CDR2 SVGAGI (reference sequence). The germline V and J ends were trimmed by 1 base and 7 bases, with 10 bases remaining between them.

The rearrangement joins TRBV4-3 to TRBJ2-1; 7 bases align to TRBD2. Germline CDR1 LGHNA, CDR2 YSLEER. CDR3 length: 15 amino acids. After removal of 2 bases from V and 12 bases from J, the junction contained 13 bases not matched to a gene. CDR3 loop: CASSQIPGPPGGQFF. CDR3 DNA sequence: TGCGCCAGCAGCCAAATTCCCGGACCCCCGGGAGGGCAGTTCTTC.

This CDR3 is CSARDSQTSGNTIYF. The DNA for the CDR3 is TGCAGTGCTAGAGATTCGCAGACCTCTGGAAACACCATATATTTT. This chain joins TRBV20-1 and TRBJ1-3; no definite D call. The CDR3 totals 15 residues. CDR1 and CDR2 (germline): DFQATT, SNEGSKA (reference sequence). Trimming stripped 0 bases from V and 0 bases from J, with 9 bases between.

In its sample, this clonotype was seen many times. The chain couples TRBV12-3 or TRBV12-4 to TRBJ1-2, with 8 bases that match TRBD1. The CDR3 length is 14 residues. Trimming at V came to 7 bases and at J to 4 bases, leaving 8 bases not matched to a gene. The DNA of the CDR3 is TGTGCCAGCAACAGACAGGGGCTGCGCTATGGCTACACCTTC. Its protein product is CASNRQGLRYGYTF.

This clonotype turned up a few times. The CDR3: CASSPDHTGAFSYEQYF. Written as DNA, the CDR3 is TGCGCCAGCAGCCCCGACCACACAGGGGCTTTCTCCTACGAGCAGTACTTC. The chain has TRBV4-3 and TRBJ2-7; 7 bases line up with TRBD1. CDR1 LGHNA and CDR2 YSLEER come from the germline V gene. The V segment lost 4 bases and the J segment 0 bases; nucleotides outside the gene matches: 12. The CDR3 totals 17 residues.

The CDR3 region is CSARPQGAKNIQYF. CDR3 DNA: TGCAGTGCTAGGCCGCAGGGGGCCAAAAACATTCAGTACTTC. The chain employs TRBV20-1 and TRBJ2-4, with TRBD1 as a possible D gene (6 bases). Trimming shortened V by 3 bases and J by 1 base, and 10 bases separated the two germline ends. Germline lookup yields CDR1 DFQATT and CDR2 SNEGSKA (reference sequence). The CDR3 loop spans 14 amino acids.

This clonotype was observed a handful of times. The chain uses TRBV12-3 or TRBV12-4 and TRBJ2-2, with 7 bases fitting TRBD2. Trimming cost V 6 bases and J 1 base; bases outside gene matches: 8. This CDR3 is built from 16 residues. The CDR3: CASSPGRGGNTGELFF. CDR3 coding DNA: TGTGCCAGCAGCCCAGGGCGCGGGGGGAACACCGGGGAGCTGTTTTTT.

Only a few counts were recorded for this clonotype. This chain uses TRBV9 with TRBJ1-1; D possibly corresponds to TRBD1 (5 bases). The CDR3 consists of 15 residues. The V and J ends lost 4 bases and 0 bases respectively, with 13 bases between them. Germline assignment: CDR1 SGDLS and CDR2 YYNGEE. The CDR3 DNA sequence: TGTGCCAGCAGCCCGAACCCCAGGGTGAACACTGAAGCTTTCTTT. Amino acids: CASSPNPRVNTEAFF.

This clonotype was found many times. The junction and the germline gene differ at one end; a read error may be behind it. The rearrangement links TRBV4-3 to TRBJ1-4; TRBD1 might be the D (5 bases). The CDR3 contains 15 residues. Germline V gives CDR1 LGHNA, CDR2 YSLEER. The chain's CDR3 is CASSLGGATNEKLFF. DNA for the CDR3: TGTGCCAGCAGCTTGGGGGGTGCAACTAATGAAAAACTGTTTTTT.

This clonotype has a handful of counts. The rearrangement uses TRBV12-3 or TRBV12-4 and TRBJ2-7, with TRBD2 identical over 9 bases. This CDR3 is built from 13 residues. The trim removed 5 bases at V and 3 bases at J, leaving 2 bases unmatched. This CDR3 reads CASSSGGFYEQYF. The CDR3 coding sequence is TGTGCCAGCAGTAGCGGGGGGTTCTACGAGCAGTACTTC.

The V call is TRBV6-2 or TRBV6-3, the J call TRBJ1-2, with a possible D match to TRBD1 (5 bases). The CDR3 runs 13 residues. V was clipped by 6 bases and J by 3 bases, with 11 bases between them. Germline CDR1 and CDR2: MNHEY and SVGEGT. CDR3 bases: TGTGCCAGCAGAAGACAGCAAGACTATGGCTACACCTTC. Translation gives CASRRQQDYGYTF.